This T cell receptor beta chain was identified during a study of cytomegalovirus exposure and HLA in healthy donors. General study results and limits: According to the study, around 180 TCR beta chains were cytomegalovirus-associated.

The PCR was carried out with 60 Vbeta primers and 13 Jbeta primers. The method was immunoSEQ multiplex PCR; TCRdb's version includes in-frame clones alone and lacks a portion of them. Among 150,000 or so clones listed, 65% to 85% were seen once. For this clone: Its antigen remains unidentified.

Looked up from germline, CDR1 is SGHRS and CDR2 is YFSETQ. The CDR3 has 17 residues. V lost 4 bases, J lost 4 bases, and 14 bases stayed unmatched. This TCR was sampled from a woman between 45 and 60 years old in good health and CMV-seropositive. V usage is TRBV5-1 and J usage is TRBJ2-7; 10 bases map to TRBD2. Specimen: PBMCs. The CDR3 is CASSPLAQRGGPYEQYF. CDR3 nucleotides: TGCGCCAGCAGCCCTCTTGCACAGCGGGGGGGCCCTTACGAGCAGTACTTC.